What follows is one T cell receptor beta chain and its context. Its specificity is unknown. The sample comes from a study of cytomegalovirus exposure and HLA in healthy donors. Study-level findings and limits: Other equally common chains were less clonally expanded than HLA-associated TCR beta chains, a later analysis showed. Later on, a genetic analysis was performed. It linked a missense variant in DCLRE1C with V- and J-gene trimming of TCR beta. The investigators catalogued 160 or so TCR beta chains as cytomegalovirus-associated.

In the PCR, 60 Vbeta and 13 Jbeta primers were used. Clones were sequenced by immunoSEQ multiplex PCR, and TCRdb holds only the in-frame ones, with some missing. The sample yields 150,000 to 200,000 clones, 70% to 90% seen once. CDR1 and CDR2 (germline): WNHNN, SYGVQD (reference sequence). Trimming pared 6 bases from V and 1 base from J, leaving 15 bases between. This CDR3 has 15 residues. Sequencing was carried out using PBMCs. The sequence was collected from a woman in her fifties or sixties in good health and CMV-seronegative. The chain is built from TRBV10-1 and TRBJ1-1, with D unclear. DNA for the CDR3: TGCGCCAGCAGGGATCTGGGAGGGAGGAACACTGAAGCTTTCTTT. This translates into CASRDLGGRNTEAFF.